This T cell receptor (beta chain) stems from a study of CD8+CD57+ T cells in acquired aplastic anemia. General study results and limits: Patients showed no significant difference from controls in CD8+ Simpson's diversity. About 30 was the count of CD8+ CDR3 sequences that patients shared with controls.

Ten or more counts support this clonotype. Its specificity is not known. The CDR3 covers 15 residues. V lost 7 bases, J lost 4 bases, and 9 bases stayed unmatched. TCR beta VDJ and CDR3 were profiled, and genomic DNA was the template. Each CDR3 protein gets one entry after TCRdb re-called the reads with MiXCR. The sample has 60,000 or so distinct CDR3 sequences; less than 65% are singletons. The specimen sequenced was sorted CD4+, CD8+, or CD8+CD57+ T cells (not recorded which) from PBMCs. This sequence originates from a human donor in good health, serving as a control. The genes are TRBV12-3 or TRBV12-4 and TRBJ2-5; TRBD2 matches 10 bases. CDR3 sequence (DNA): TGTGCCAGCAAACCAAGCGGGAGGGCCGGAGAGACCCAGTACTTC. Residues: CASKPSGRAGETQYF.